The rows below give T cell receptor beta chains drawn from one sample of a study of blood T cell repertoires in COVID-19. Profiled with immunoSEQ multiplex PCR; TCRdb holds only in-frame clones, not every one. The sample includes 230,000 or so clones, 90% of them seen just once. Input material: peripheral blood. Receptor source: a woman in her sixties with COVID-19, enrolled during active disease. CDR3s include the opening cysteine and the closing phenylalanine or tryptophan. A D gene is named only where the DNA matches it firmly. Expanded clones get a size class; other rows say once, few or many, or leave the size out.

TRBJ2-1 | NA | TRBV19 | NA | TGTGCCAGTAGTATTCTTCTGGGGCCTGGTGAGCAGTTCTTC | CASSILLGPGEQFF
TRBJ1-2 | NA | TRBV19 | NA | TGTGCCAGTAGGGGAGTCGGACAGACCTATGGCTACACCTTC | CASRGVGQTYGYTF
TRBJ1-2 | TRBD1 | TRBV2 | NA | TGTGCCAGCAGTCCCCCAGAGACAGGGACCTATGGCTACACCTTC | CASSPPETGTYGYTF
TRBJ2-3 | NA | TRBV7-9 | once | TGTGCCAGCAAGGACATAAACACAGATACGCAGTATTTT | CASKDINTDTQYF
TRBJ2-5 | NA | TRBV5-4 | few | TGTGCCAGCAGCTTAACGGGGGGCCGAGAGACCCAGTACTTC | CASSLTGGRETQYF
TRBJ1-2 | TRBD1 | TRBV4-3 | few | TGCGCCAGCAGCCCTTCACAGGGGGTCTATGGCTACACCTTC | CASSPSQGVYGYTF
TRBJ2-7 | TRBD1 | TRBV4-1 | NA | TGCGCCAGCAGCTTCGGGACAGGGAAAAGCTACGAGCAGTACTTC | CASSFGTGKSYEQYF
TRBJ2-1 | NA | TRBV28 | NA | TGTGCCAGCAGTTTTTGGAATAAGCGGTTGAATGAGCAGTTCTTC | CASSFWNKRLNEQFF
TRBJ2-3 | NA | TRBV7-3 | NA | TGTGCCAGCAGCGCCCAGTCAGATACGCAGTATTTT | CASSAQSDTQYF
TRBJ1-1 | NA | TRBV15 | few | TGTGCCACCAGCAGAGATCCAGGGTGGAACACTGAAGCTTTCTTT | CATSRDPGWNTEAFF
TRBJ1-2 | NA | TRBV30 | NA | TGTGCCTGGAGTGGTAGCGGAACCTATGGCTACACCTTC | CAWSGSGTYGYTF
TRBJ1-2 | NA | TRBV18 | NA | TGTGCCAGCTCACCCCGAGGGACACCGGAGGGCTACACCTTC | CASSPRGTPEGYTF
TRBJ2-1 | NA | TRBV7-2 | NA | TGTGCCAGCAGCTGGGGGCGGAACAATGAGCAGTTCTTC | CASSWGRNNEQFF
TRBJ1-2 | NA | TRBV5-4 | NA | TGTGCCAGCAGCTTGCCCCCCCTCGGGGGGGCTGACTATGGCTACACCTTC | CASSLPPLGGADYGYTF
TRBJ1-1 | NA | TRBV19 | NA | TGTGCCAGTAGTATCCTTAACGAGGGCACTGAAGCTTTCTTT | CASSILNEGTEAFF
TRBJ2-3 | TRBD1 | TRBV15 | NA | TGTGCCACCAGCAGAGCGGACAGGGTGGGCACAGATACGCAGTATTTT | CATSRADRVGTDTQYF
TRBJ1-1 | NA | TRBV4-1 | NA | TGCGCCAGCAGCCAAGTCCCCGGGACATCAAACACTGAAGCTTTCTTT | CASSQVPGTSNTEAFF
TRBJ1-4 | NA | TRBV7-2 | NA | TGTGCCAGCAGCTTAGTGGGAGGAGGAGTAGAAAAACTGTTTTTT | CASSLVGGGVEKLFF
TRBJ2-5 | NA | TRBV7-9 | NA | TGTGCCAGCAGCTTAGCTGGCGAGACCCAGTACTTC | CASSLAGETQYF
TRBJ1-4 | TRBD1 | TRBV7-9 | NA | TGTGCCAGCAGCTCGGACAGGGGGCAAGTTGAAAAACTGTTTTTT | CASSSDRGQVEKLFF
TRBJ1-1 | NA | TRBV19 | NA | TGTGCCAGTAGGGGACTAGGGAGCACTGAAGCTTTCTTT | CASRGLGSTEAFF
TRBJ2-2 | NA | TRBV27 | NA | TGTGCCACACGGGTCAGCCCTACCGGGGAGCTGTTTTTT | CATRVSPTGELFF
TRBJ2-5 | TRBD2 | TRBV5-4 | NA | TGTGCCAGCAGCTCCAGGACTAGCGGGGGGCTCCGTCTCGTGACCCAGTACTTC | CASSSRTSGGLRLVTQYF
TRBJ2-1 | TRBD2 | TRBV5-4 | NA | TGTGCCAGCAGCCCTGTGGTCGGCGGGGGATCCTACAATGAGCAGTTCTTC | CASSPVVGGGSYNEQFF
TRBJ2-7 | TRBD1 | TRBV7-2 | NA | TGTGCCAGCAGCCCAGACAGGGGGTACTACGAGCAGTACTTC | CASSPDRGYYEQYF
TRBJ1-1 | NA | TRBV4-3 | NA | TGCGCCAGCAGCCAAGATCAGATCAGGGCCGCTTTCTTT | CASSQDQIRAAFF
TRBJ1-1 | NA | TRBV10-3 | NA | TGTGCCATCAGTGGGCCTGGCATGAACACTGAAGCTTTCTTT | CAISGPGMNTEAFF
TRBJ2-2 | TRBD2 | TRBV6-5 | NA | TGTGCCAGCAGTTACTCTCCTAGCGGGGACACCGGGGAGCTGTTTTTT | CASSYSPSGDTGELFF
TRBJ1-1 | TRBD1 | TRBV7-3 | NA | TGTGCCAGCAGCCCCACAGGGGCAAACACTGAAGCTTTCTTT | CASSPTGANTEAFF
TRBJ2-7 | TRBD1 | TRBV5-1 | once | TGCGCCAGCAGCTTGCTACAGGGGGCCTCCTACGAGCAGTACTTC | CASSLLQGASYEQYF
TRBJ1-5 | TRBD1 | TRBV7-9 | NA | TGTGCCAGCAGCGAACAGGGGGACAATCAGCCCCAGCATTTT | CASSEQGDNQPQHF
TRBJ2-7 | NA | TRBV18 | NA | TGTGCCAGCTCACCAGAGGGCTACGAGCAGTACTTC | CASSPEGYEQYF
TRBJ2-1 | TRBD2 | TRBV3-1/TRBV3-2 | NA | TGTGCCAGCAGCCTCGGTGGAGCTAGCGGAGAGCAGTTCTTC | CASSLGGASGEQFF
TRBJ1-2 | NA | TRBV11-2 | NA | TGTGCCAGCAGCTTAATTGGGGCTTCAGGCAACTATGGCTACACCTTC | CASSLIGASGNYGYTF
TRBJ1-2 | TRBD1 | TRBV6-5 | NA | TGTGCCAGCAGTTACTCTCTGGACAGGGCTAACTATGGCTACACCTTC | CASSYSLDRANYGYTF
TRBJ1-2 | NA | TRBV6-4 | NA | TGTGCCAGCAGCCACCGTTCGGGGGGGCTGGACTATGGCTACACCTTC | CASSHRSGGLDYGYTF
TRBJ2-7 | TRBD2 | TRBV7-2 | NA | TGTGCCAGCAGCTTAGTAACGACCGGGGGGGCTTACGAGCAGTACTTC | CASSLVTTGGAYEQYF
TRBJ2-3 | NA | TRBV6-2/TRBV6-3 | NA | TGTGCCAGCAGCGACACCGGGGACTGGGCAGATACGCAGTATTTT | CASSDTGDWADTQYF
TRBJ1-1 | TRBD1 | TRBV6-2/TRBV6-3 | NA | TGTGCCAGCAGCCCCGGACAGGGGACTGAAGCTTTCTTT | CASSPGQGTEAFF
TRBJ1-6 | TRBD1 | TRBV6-5 | NA | TGTGCCAGCAGTTACTTCGACAGGGGGAATTCACCCCTCCACTTT | CASSYFDRGNSPLHF
TRBJ2-7 | TRBD2 | TRBV10-3 | NA | TGTGCCATCCGATCGGGACTAGCGGGGTACGAGCAGTACTTC | CAIRSGLAGYEQYF
TRBJ1-5 | TRBD1 | TRBV7-2 | once | TGTGCCAGCAGCATGTCCCGGGACAGGAATCAGCCCCAGCATTTT | CASSMSRDRNQPQHF
TRBJ2-3 | TRBD2 | TRBV7-3 | once | TGTGCCAGCAGCTTAAGGCCTAGCGGGGGGCTGAGCACAGATACGCAGTATTTT | CASSLRPSGGLSTDTQYF
TRBJ2-2 | NA | TRBV19 | NA | TGTGCCAGTAGGCCTTCCAGGGCCATGGGCTCCGGGGAGCTGTTTTTT | CASRPSRAMGSGELFF
TRBJ2-3 | NA | TRBV2 | NA | TGTGCGAGCAAGCCGGGGGTGAACACAGATACGCAGTATTTT | CASKPGVNTDTQYF
TRBJ2-6 | NA | TRBV11-1 | NA | TGTGCCAGCAGCTCGAGAAGTCGCTCTGGGGCCAACGTCCTGACTTTC | CASSSRSRSGANVLTF
TRBJ1-3 | NA | TRBV3-1/TRBV3-2 | NA | TGTGCCAGCAGCCTACTTCGGGGGGCTACTGGAAACACCATATATTTT | CASSLLRGATGNTIYF
TRBJ1-2 | NA | TRBV5-5 | NA | TGTGCCAGCAGCTTGGCGTCCTATGGCTACACCTTC | CASSLASYGYTF
TRBJ2-1 | NA | TRBV20-1 | NA | TGCAGTGTCAGACAGTCTAAGGGGCAGTTCTTC | CSVRQSKGQFF
TRBJ1-1 | TRBD1 | TRBV18 | NA | TGTGCCAGCTCACCACCCCGGACAGGGGCGAACACTGAAGCTTTCTTT | CASSPPRTGANTEAFF
TRBJ1-5 | NA | TRBV19 | NA | TGTGCCAGTAGCGTCGGGAGGATCGATCAGCCCCAGCATTTT | CASSVGRIDQPQHF
TRBJ1-4 | TRBD1 | TRBV24-1 | NA | TGTGCCACCAGTGATTTGTGGGACAGGCTGAGTAAACTGTTTTTT | CATSDLWDRLSKLFF
TRBJ2-2 | NA | TRBV7-3 | NA | TGTGCCAGCAGCCCAACAGGGATCGGCACCGGGGAGCTGTTTTTT | CASSPTGIGTGELFF
TRBJ1-1 | NA | TRBV5-8 | NA | TGTGCCAGCAGCTTTTCCGGGTCCACTGAAGCTTTCTTT | CASSFSGSTEAFF
TRBJ1-2 | TRBD1 | TRBV7-6 | NA | TGTGCCAGCAGCCCACGGACAGGGGGGAGCTATGGCTACACCTTC | CASSPRTGGSYGYTF
TRBJ1-2 | NA | TRBV21-1 | NA | TGTGCCAGCAGCAAACCGGACAGGGTGGTCTCCTATCGATATGGCTACACCTTC | CASSKPDRVVSYRYGYTF
TRBJ1-5 | NA | TRBV5-5 | NA | TGTGCCAGCAGCTTGGCCGGGACTGATTATCAGCCCCAGCATTTT | CASSLAGTDYQPQHF